The TCR beta chain described here comes from a study of T cell repertoires in cytomegalovirus infection. Study-wide background: Public TCR beta signatures were indicative of both CMV infection and a matching HLA type.

TCRdb redid the calling of the reads with MiXCR, one entry per CDR3 protein. The data hold more than 85,000 distinct CDR3 sequences, with less than 25% observed a single time. Broader study findings: Cumulative frequency (of public TCR beta family members) identified carriers of CMV plus the relevant HLA. The ex vivo response was dominated by HLA-C-restricted CMV-specific TCR beta clonotypes.

Comment on this clonotype: The antigen is unknown. This may arise from a read error, as a much more abundant clone is one base away.

CDR1 is LGHDT, CDR2 YNNKEL, per germline (reference sequence). The CDR3 totals 12 residues. Sequencing was done on a sample of CD8+ T cells from PBMCs. This chain uses TRBV3-1 with TRBJ2-7; D is undetermined. This sequence originates from a human donor in good health (CMV status not recorded). Some clones in this sample may be carry-over from other donors' samples. CDR3 DNA: TGTGCCAGCAGCCAAGATCCCTACAAGCAGTACTTC. Residues: CASSQDPYKQYF.